This T cell receptor (beta chain) is drawn from a study of cytomegalovirus exposure and HLA in healthy donors. Study-wide findings and caveats: TRBV6-2, TRBV6-3 and some other V segments were unresolvable in 87-base-pair reads. Roughly uniform sequencing depth across donors was assumed, possibly incorrectly.

Healthy people donating bone marrow made up the donors. PCR primers comprised 60 Vbeta and 13 Jbeta primers. TCRdb's table, derived via immunoSEQ multiplex PCR, lists solely in-frame clones and lacks some. The sample comprises 200,000 to 250,000 clones, 65% to 85% of which are singletons, and 1.5% to 2% rests with the top ten. Per the germline V gene, CDR1 is GTSNPN and CDR2 is SVGIG (reference sequence). CDR3 length: 15 residues. V lost 3 bases, J lost 0 bases, and 12 bases lay in between. For this clone: Its matching antigen is unknown.

This chain joins TRBV30 and TRBJ1-5, with D possibly matching TRBD1 (5 bases). The TCR comes from a man over 45 in good health and CMV-seronegative. The sequencing input was PBMCs. CDR3: CAWSITGVSNQPQHF. The CDR3, as DNA: TGTGCCTGGAGCATAACGGGGGTTAGCAATCAGCCCCAGCATTTT.